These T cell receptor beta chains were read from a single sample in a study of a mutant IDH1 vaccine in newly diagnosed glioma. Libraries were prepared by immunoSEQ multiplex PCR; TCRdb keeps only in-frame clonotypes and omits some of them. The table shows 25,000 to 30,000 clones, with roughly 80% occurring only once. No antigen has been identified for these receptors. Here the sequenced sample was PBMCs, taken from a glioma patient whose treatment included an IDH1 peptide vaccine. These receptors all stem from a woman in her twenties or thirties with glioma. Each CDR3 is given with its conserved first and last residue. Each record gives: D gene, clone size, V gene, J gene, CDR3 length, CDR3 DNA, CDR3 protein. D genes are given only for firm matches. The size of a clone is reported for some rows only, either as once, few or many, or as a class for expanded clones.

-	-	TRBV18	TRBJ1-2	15	TGTGCCAGCTCACCTAGCCAGGAAGCTAACTATGGCTACACCTTC	CASSPSQEANYGYTF
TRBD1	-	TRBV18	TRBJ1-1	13	TGTGCCAGCTCACCGGGACAGGGCTCTGAAGCTTTCTTT	CASSPGQGSEAFF
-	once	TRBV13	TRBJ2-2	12	TGTGCCAGCAAGGCGAGGCCCGGGGAGCTGTTTTTT	CASKARPGELFF
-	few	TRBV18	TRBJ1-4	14	TGTGCCAGCTCACCACAGCAGGGCAATGAAAAACTGTTTTTT	CASSPQQGNEKLFF
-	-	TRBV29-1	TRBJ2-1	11	TGCAGCGTCCGGATCTACAATGAGCAGTTCTTC	CSVRIYNEQFF
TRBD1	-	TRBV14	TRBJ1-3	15	TGTGCCAGCAGCCACGACAGGGAGTATGGAAACACCATATATTTT	CASSHDREYGNTIYF
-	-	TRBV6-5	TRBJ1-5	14	TGTGCCAGCAGGCCCACGGGTAGCAATCAGCCCCAGCATTTT	CASRPTGSNQPQHF
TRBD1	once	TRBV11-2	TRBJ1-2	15	TGTGCCAGCAGTCCCCCGGGACAGGCTTCGGGGGGCTACACCTTC	CASSPPGQASGGYTF
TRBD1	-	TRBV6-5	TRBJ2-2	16	TGTGCCAGCAGTTACCTGACAGGGGAAAGGATATGGGAGCTGTTTTTT	CASSYLTGERIWELFF
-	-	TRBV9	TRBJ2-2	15	TGTGCCAGCAGCCGTACAGGGATGGGAACCGGGGAGCTGTTTTTT	CASSRTGMGTGELFF
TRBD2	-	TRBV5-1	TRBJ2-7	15	TGCGCCAGCAGCTTAAGCGGGGGGAATTCCTACGAGCAGTACTTC	CASSLSGGNSYEQYF
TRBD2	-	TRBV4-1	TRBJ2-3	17	TGCGCCAGCAGCCGCGAATCGGGACTAGCGGGGTGGGATACGCAGTATTTT	CASSRESGLAGWDTQYF
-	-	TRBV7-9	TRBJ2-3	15	TGTGCCAGCAGGGTTGCGGGGGCCAAAGCGGATACGCAGTATTTT	CASRVAGAKADTQYF
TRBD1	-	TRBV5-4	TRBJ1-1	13	TGTGCCAGCAGCTCCAGACAGGGGATTGAAGCTTTCTTT	CASSSRQGIEAFF
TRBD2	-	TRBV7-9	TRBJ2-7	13	TGTGCCAGCAGCTCTCGGGGGGGCTACGAGCAGTACTTC	CASSSRGGYEQYF
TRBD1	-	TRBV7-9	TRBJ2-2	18	TGTGCCAGCAGCACCCAAGCTCACAGGGGGCCGATGACCGGGGAGCTGTTTTTT	CASSTQAHRGPMTGELFF
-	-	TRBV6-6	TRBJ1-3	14	TGTGCCAGCAGTTGGACAGTCTCTGGAAACACCATATATTTT	CASSWTVSGNTIYF
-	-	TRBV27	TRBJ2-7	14	TGTGCCAGCAGTCCACTAGTATCCCGCTACGAGCAGTACTTC	CASSPLVSRYEQYF